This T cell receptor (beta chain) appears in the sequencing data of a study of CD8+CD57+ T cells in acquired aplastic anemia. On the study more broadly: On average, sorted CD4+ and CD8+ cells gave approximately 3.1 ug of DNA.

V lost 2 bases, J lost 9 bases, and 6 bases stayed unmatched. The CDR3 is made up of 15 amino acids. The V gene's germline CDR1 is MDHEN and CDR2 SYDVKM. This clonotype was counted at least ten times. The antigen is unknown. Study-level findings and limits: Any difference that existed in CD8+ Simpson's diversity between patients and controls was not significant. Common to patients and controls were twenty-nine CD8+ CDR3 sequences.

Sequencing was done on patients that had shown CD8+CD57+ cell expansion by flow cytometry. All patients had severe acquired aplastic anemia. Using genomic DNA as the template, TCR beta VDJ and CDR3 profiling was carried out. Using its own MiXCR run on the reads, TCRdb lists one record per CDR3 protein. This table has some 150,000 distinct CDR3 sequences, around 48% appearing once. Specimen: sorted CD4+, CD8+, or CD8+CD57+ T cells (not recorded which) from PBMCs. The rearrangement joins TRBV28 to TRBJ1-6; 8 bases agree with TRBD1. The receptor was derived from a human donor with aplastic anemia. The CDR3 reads CASSLMDRVRSPLHF. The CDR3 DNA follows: TGTGCCAGCAGTTTAATGGACAGGGTCCGTTCACCCCTCCACTTT.